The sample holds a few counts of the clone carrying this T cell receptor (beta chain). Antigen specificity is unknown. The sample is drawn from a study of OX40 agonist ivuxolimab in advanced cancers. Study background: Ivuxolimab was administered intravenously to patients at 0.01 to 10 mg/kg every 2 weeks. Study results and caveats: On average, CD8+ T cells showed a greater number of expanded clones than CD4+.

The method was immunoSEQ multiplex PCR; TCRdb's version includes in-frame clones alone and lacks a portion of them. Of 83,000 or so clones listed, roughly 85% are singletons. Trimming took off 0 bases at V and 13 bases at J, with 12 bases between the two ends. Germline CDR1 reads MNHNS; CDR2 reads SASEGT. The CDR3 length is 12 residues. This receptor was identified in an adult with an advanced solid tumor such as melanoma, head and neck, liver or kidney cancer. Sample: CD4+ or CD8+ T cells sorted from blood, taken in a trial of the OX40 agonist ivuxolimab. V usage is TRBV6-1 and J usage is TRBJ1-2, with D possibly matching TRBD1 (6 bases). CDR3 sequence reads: CASSEARGRGTF. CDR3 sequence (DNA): TGTGCCAGCAGTGAAGCCAGGGGAAGGGGCACCTTC.